The 31 T cell receptor beta chains below were found in one sample sequenced in a study of CD8+CD57+ T cells in acquired aplastic anemia. Genomic DNA, the template, was used for profiling of the TCR beta VDJ and CDR3. TCRdb re-called the reads through MiXCR, storing one row per CDR3 protein. Of about 150,000 distinct CDR3 sequences listed, approximately 52% are singletons. For sequencing, patients were chosen who had shown expansion of CD8+CD57+ cells by flow cytometry. The sequenced sample consisted of sorted CD4+, CD8+, or CD8+CD57+ T cells (not recorded which) from PBMCs. These TCRs come from a human donor with aplastic anemia.

The chain combines TRBV2 with TRBJ2-5, with 8 bases identical to TRBD2. Germline lookup yields CDR1 SNHLY and CDR2 FYNNEI. Trimming removed 6 bases from V and 5 bases from J; junction bases left unmatched: 11. The CDR3 covers 15 residues. The CDR3 sequence is CASRDDSGGRETQYF. In DNA form, the CDR3 reads TGTGCCAGCAGAGACGACAGCGGGGGCCGGGAGACCCAGTACTTC.

The chain links TRBV2 to TRBJ1-4; a possible D gene is TRBD1 (5 bases). Trimming took 7 bases from V and 8 from J, leaving 14 bases between them. CDR3 length: 13 residues. CDR1 is SNHLY, CDR2 FYNNEI, per germline. The CDR3 region has the DNA TGTGCCAGCACGAGAGGGGCGGTCGAAAAACTGTTTTTT. Protein product: CASTRGAVEKLFF.

This clonotype was picked up many times. This chain connects TRBV12-3 or TRBV12-4 to TRBJ2-7; 8 bases fit TRBD1. Trimming at V came to 1 base and at J to 7 bases, leaving 3 bases not matched to a gene. The CDR3 is 13 amino acids. Here the CDR3 DNA reads TGTGCCAGCAGTTTAGGGACAGGGTTTGAGCAGTACTTC. This sequence encodes CASSLGTGFEQYF.

The chain uses TRBV29-1 and TRBJ1-2, with a tentative D call TRBD1 (6 bases). V was shortened by 0 bases and J by 13 bases, with 9 bases between the two germline ends. Germline lookup yields CDR1 SQVTM and CDR2 ANQGSEA. The CDR3 extends over 10 amino acids. Here the CDR3 reads CSVEEARGTF. Here the CDR3 DNA reads TGCAGCGTTGAAGAAGCCAGGGGCACCTTC.

This clonotype was observed at least ten times. The CDR3, as DNA: TGTGCCAGTAGGCTAGGGTACGGGGAGCTGTTTTTT. Translating gives CASRLGYGELFF. This rearrangement joins TRBV19 to TRBJ2-2, with no clear D. CDR1 and CDR2 (germline): LNHDA, SQIVND (reference sequence). CDR3 length equals 12 residues. Trimming removed 6 bases at V and 7 bases at J, with 9 bases between.

This sequence joins TRBV29-1 and TRBJ1-2; D uncertain. The CDR3 length is 11 residues. The V gene's germline CDR1 is SQVTM and CDR2 ANQGSEA. V shed 5 bases and J shed 12 bases, with 16 bases lying between them. The CDR3 region has the DNA TGCAGCGTTCGTACAGACTCTGGAAACACCTTC. Amino acids: CSVRTDSGNTF.

The V and J genes are TRBV20-1 and TRBJ2-5, with a tentative D call TRBD1 (7 bases). CDR1 and CDR2 from the germline V gene are DFQATT and SNEGSKA (reference sequence). V was shortened by 5 bases and J by 1 base, with 17 bases between the two germline ends. The CDR3 loop spans 15 amino acids. CDR3 region: CSARGGTVGQETQYF. As DNA, the CDR3 is TGCAGTGCTCGTGGGGGGACAGTGGGCCAAGAGACCCAGTACTTC.

This clonotype has ten or more counts. V and J are TRBV4-3 and TRBJ1-6, with D possibly matching TRBD1 (5 bases). CDR1 and CDR2 (germline): LGHNA, YSLEER. The length of the CDR3 is 16 residues. The V and J ends lost 3 bases and 4 bases respectively, with 13 bases between them. CDR3 residues: CASSHALQGYNSPLHF. In DNA form, the CDR3 reads TGCGCCAGCAGCCACGCACTTCAGGGATATAATTCACCCCTCCACTTT.

Ten or more counts support this clonotype. The CDR3 DNA follows: TGTGCCAGCAGTGACTCGACCGCTTCAGATACGCAGTATTTT. Amino acids: CASSDSTASDTQYF. The V gene is TRBV6-4, the J gene TRBJ2-3; D is undetermined. The CDR3 length is 14 residues. V lost 0 bases to trimming and J lost 4 bases, with 8 bases between them. The germline V gene has CDR1 MRHNA and CDR2 SNTAGT.

This sequence joins TRBV7-9 and TRBJ1-6; no clear D. The germline V gene has CDR1 SEHNR and CDR2 FQNEAQ (reference sequence). Trimming removed 4 bases at V and 6 bases at J, with 10 bases between. This CDR3 is built from 14 residues. The CDR3 DNA follows: TGTGCCAGCAGCTCGGGTCTACTTAATTCACCCCTCCACTTT. Protein product: CASSSGLLNSPLHF.

This clonotype was found many times. V is TRBV3-1 and J is TRBJ2-7, with D tentatively TRBD1 (6 bases). Trimming left V 1 base short and J 1 base short, with 14 bases between. This CDR3 is 16 amino acids long. In germline, CDR1 is LGHDT, CDR2 YNNKEL (reference sequence). The CDR3 region is CASSQARSGASYEQYF. DNA of the CDR3: TGTGCCAGCAGCCAAGCCCGGTCAGGGGCGTCCTACGAGCAGTACTTC.

The sample holds many counts of this clonotype. The rearrangement links TRBV4-1 to TRBJ2-3, with a weak D call TRBD2 (6 bases). The germline V gene has CDR1 MGHRA and CDR2 YSYEKL. With 1 base removed from V and 1 base from J, the gap between germline ends came to 6 bases. This CDR3 contains 14 residues. CDR3 sequence: CASSQGGGTDTQYF. The CDR3 region has the DNA TGCGCCAGCAGCCAAGGGGGGGGCACAGATACGCAGTATTTT.

The table lists this clonotype with many counts. The conserved phenylalanine or tryptophan is not found at the CDR3 terminus, so this likely reflects a read error. Because the CDR3's place on the DNA is in doubt, the DNA is left out and the CDR3 is given as listed by TCRdb. This sequence joins TRBV2 and TRBJ2-7; the D call of TRBD1 is as the table states it, not checked on the DNA. A total of 13 residues make up the CDR3, ends included. Per the germline V gene, CDR1 is SNHLY and CDR2 is FYNNEI. The CDR3 here is CASSAAPGDPWGI.

In its sample, this clonotype was seen a few times. The V call is TRBV20-1, the J call TRBJ2-7, with 10 bases lining up with TRBD2. From germline, CDR1 is DFQATT and CDR2 SNEGSKA (reference sequence). The CDR3 is 13 residues long. J lost 3 bases, V lost 5 bases, and 4 bases had no gene match. For the CDR3, the DNA is TGCAGTGCTCCAGGACTAGCGGACTACGAGCAGTACTTC. Amino acid sequence: CSAPGLADYEQYF.

The gene calls are TRBV12-5 and TRBJ1-1, with 8 bases identical to TRBD1. Trimming removed 2 bases from V and 6 bases from J; junction bases left unmatched: 2. Germline lookup yields CDR1 LGHNT and CDR2 FRNRAP. The CDR3 covers 13 residues. The CDR3 protein is CASGLQGAPEAFF. CDR3 DNA: TGTGCTAGTGGTTTGCAGGGGGCGCCTGAAGCTTTCTTT.

The chain combines TRBV7-2 with TRBJ1-6; tentative D call: TRBD1 (5 bases). Trimming took off 1 base at V and 5 bases at J, with 9 bases between the two ends. Germline V gene sequence: CDR1 SGHTA, CDR2 FQGNSA. The CDR3 contains 15 residues. The CDR3 protein is CASSLGQNNNSPLHF. CDR3 bases: TGTGCCAGCAGCTTAGGACAGAACAATAATTCACCCCTCCACTTT.

Note on this clonotype: The germline gene is not matched at one end of the junction; a read error may be the cause. The chain has TRBV2 and TRBJ2-1, with D unclear. This CDR3 has 12 amino acids. The germline V gene encodes CDR1 SNHLY and CDR2 FYNNEI. The CDR3 sequence is CASQALGSKQLF. The CDR3 coding sequence is TGTGCCAGCCAAGCCCTGGGGTCTAAGCAGCTCTTC.

The rearrangement uses TRBV20-1 and TRBJ2-3; D might be TRBD1 (6 bases). CDR1 is DFQATT and CDR2 is SNEGSKA in the germline V gene (reference sequence). This CDR3 comprises 11 residues. Trimming shortened V by 2 bases and J by 12 bases, and 12 bases separated the two germline ends. The CDR3 here is CSARWTDQQYF. In DNA form, the CDR3 reads TGCAGTGCTAGATGGACAGACCAACAGTATTTT.

The genes are TRBV9 and TRBJ2-7; TRBD2 matches 8 bases. The V gene end was trimmed by 0 bases and the J gene end by 4 bases; junction bases not matched to a gene: 6. There are 15 residues in the CDR3. CDR1 and CDR2 from the germline V gene are SGDLS and YYNGEE. CDR3 loop: CASSVGGGGLYEQYF. Written as DNA, the CDR3 is TGTGCCAGCAGCGTAGGTGGCGGGGGGTTGTACGAGCAGTACTTC. The whole variable domain, filled in from reference TRBV9 and TRBJ2-7, reads DSGVTQTPKHLITATGQRVTLRCSPRSGDLSVYWYQQSLDQGLQFLIQYYNGEERAKGNILERFSAQQFPDLHSELNLSSLELGDSALYFCASSVGGGGLYEQYFGPGTRLTVT.

J is TRBJ1-2 and V is TRBV5-4; a weak D match, TRBD1 (6 bases). The V and J ends lost 4 bases and 8 bases respectively, with 12 bases between them. This CDR3 has 12 amino acids. Per the germline V gene, CDR1 is SGHNT and CDR2 is YYREEE (reference sequence). As DNA, the CDR3 is TGTGCCAGCAGCCTGACAGGAGGGGGCTACACCTTC. Its translation: CASSLTGGGYTF.

A remark on this clonotype: A read error may be the cause here, since a much bigger clone is one base away. This rearrangement joins TRBV27 to TRBJ1-2; perhaps TRBD1 as D (5 bases). V dropped 5 bases and J dropped 7 bases, with 14 bases sitting between them. CDR3 length: 13 residues. Germline V gene lookup returns CDR1 MNHEY and CDR2 SMNVEV (reference sequence). For the CDR3, the DNA is TGTGCCAGCAGTATACAGGCTGGGAGTGGCTACACCTTC. Translating gives CASSIQAGSGYTF.

The table lists this clonotype with a few counts. This may arise from a read error, as a much more abundant clone is one base away. The V call is TRBV7-9, the J call TRBJ2-7; 10 bases match TRBD1. The V gene's germline CDR1 is SEHNR and CDR2 FQNEAQ (reference sequence). This CDR3 has 14 amino acids. Here the CDR3 reads CAGSYRDRGMEQYF. CDR3 nucleotide sequence: TGTGCCGGCAGTTACCGGGACAGGGGAATGGAGCAGTACTTC. The variable domain in full, with the rest retrieved from reference TRBV7-9 and TRBJ2-7, is DTGVSQNPRHKITKRGQNVTFRCDPISEHNRLYWYRQTLGQGPEFLTYFQNEAQLEKSRLLSDRFSAERPKGSFSTLEIQRTEQGDSAMYLCAGSYRDRGMEQYFGPGTRLTVT.

The J gene is TRBJ2-7, the V gene TRBV20-1, with TRBD2 identical over 7 bases. CDR3 length: 14 residues. Trimming at V came to 2 bases and at J to 3 bases, leaving 7 bases not matched to a gene. Germline loops: CDR1 DFQATT, CDR2 SNEGSKA (reference sequence). Written as DNA, the CDR3 is TGCAGTGCTAGAAAAGCGGGGCTGGGCTACGAGCAGTACTTC. Its protein is CSARKAGLGYEQYF.

The table lists this clonotype with many counts. The chain has TRBV2 and TRBJ2-7; D may be TRBD2 (6 bases). The CDR3 is 11 residues long. With 7 bases removed from V and 3 bases from J, the gap between germline ends came to 7 bases. Germline V gene sequence: CDR1 SNHLY, CDR2 FYNNEI. The CDR3 DNA reads as TGTGCCAGCATGGGGGGCTACGAGCAGTACTTC. Translated, it gives CASMGGYEQYF.

The rearrangement uses TRBV15 and TRBJ2-6; D unclear. The length of the CDR3 is 17 residues. Trimming shortened V by 6 bases and J by 5 bases, and 20 bases separated the two germline ends. Germline CDR1 and CDR2: LNHNV and YYDKDF (reference sequence). DNA for the CDR3: TGTGCCACCAGTCCCCCTGCGGAGTCCTGGCGGGCCAACGTCCTGACTTTC. It encodes CATSPPAESWRANVLTF.

This clonotype came up a few times. The V call is TRBV29-1, the J call TRBJ1-1, with 10 bases aligning to TRBD1. Germline assignment: CDR1 SQVTM and CDR2 ANQGSEA. The CDR3 has 12 amino acids. The CDR3 loop reads CRAGQGSGEAFF. The DNA for the CDR3 is TGCAGAGCGGGACAGGGGAGTGGTGAAGCTTTCTTT.

This clonotype was observed at least ten times. The chain has TRBV18 and TRBJ2-7; the D is unclear. Trimming left V 3 bases short and J 6 bases short, with 9 bases between. The CDR3 runs to 12 residues. Germline V gene sequence: CDR1 KGHSH, CDR2 LQKENI. This CDR3 reads CASSPPSSEQYF. The CDR3 nucleotides are TGTGCCAGCTCACCCCCGTCGAGCGAGCAGTACTTC.

This clonotype was seen only a few times. V is TRBV24-1 and J is TRBJ2-1; D ambiguous. CDR1 is KGHDR, CDR2 SFDVKD, per germline. V was shortened by 2 bases and J by 5 bases, with 0 bases between the two germline ends. The CDR3 spans 11 residues. CDR3 sequence (DNA): TGTGCCACCAGTGATTACAATGAGCAGTTCTTC. It translates to CATSDYNEQFF.

A remark on this clonotype: One end of the junction is discordant with germline, which a read error may explain. The chain recombines TRBV7-9 with TRBJ2-5; D may be TRBD1 or TRBD2 (5 bases each). The CDR3 is 15 residues long. Germline loops: CDR1 SEHNR, CDR2 FQNEAQ (reference sequence). CDR3 DNA: TGTGCCAGCAGCTTAGGGGTGGGGGACCAAGGGACCCAGTACTTC. Translating gives CASSLGVGDQGTQYF.

This chain uses TRBV6-2 or TRBV6-3 with TRBJ2-7, with 10 bases fitting TRBD2. The J call may be faulty, since TRBJ2-1 better matches the DNA end. From germline, CDR1 is MNHEY and CDR2 SVGEGT. This CDR3 has 14 residues. In nucleotides, the CDR3 is TGTGCCAGCAGCCGGGGACTAGCGATGAATGAGCAGTTCTTC. Its translation: CASSRGLAMNEQFF.

The chain recombines TRBV19 with TRBJ2-7; 8 bases agree with TRBD1. The CDR3 consists of 13 residues. From germline, CDR1 is LNHDA and CDR2 SQIVND (reference sequence). The V gene end was trimmed by 5 bases and the J gene end by 9 bases; junction bases not matched to a gene: 9. The CDR3 here is CASSFDRGGRQYF. Written as DNA, the CDR3 is TGTGCCAGTAGTTTCGACAGGGGCGGGCGGCAGTACTTC.